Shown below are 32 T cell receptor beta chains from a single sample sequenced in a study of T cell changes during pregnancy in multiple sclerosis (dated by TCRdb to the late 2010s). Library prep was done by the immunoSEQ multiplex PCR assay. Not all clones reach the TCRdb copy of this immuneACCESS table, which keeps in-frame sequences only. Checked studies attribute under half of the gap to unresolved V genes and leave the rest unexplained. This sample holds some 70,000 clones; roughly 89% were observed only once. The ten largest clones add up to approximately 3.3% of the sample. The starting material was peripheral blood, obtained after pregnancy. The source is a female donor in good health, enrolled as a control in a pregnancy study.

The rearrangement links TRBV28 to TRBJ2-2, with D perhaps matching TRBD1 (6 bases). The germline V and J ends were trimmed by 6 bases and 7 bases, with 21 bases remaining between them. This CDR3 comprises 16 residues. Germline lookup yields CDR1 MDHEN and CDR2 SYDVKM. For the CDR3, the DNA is TGTGCCAGCAGCTTAGGACAGCCAGGGCTGGGCGGGGAGCTGTTTTTT. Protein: CASSLGQPGLGGELFF.

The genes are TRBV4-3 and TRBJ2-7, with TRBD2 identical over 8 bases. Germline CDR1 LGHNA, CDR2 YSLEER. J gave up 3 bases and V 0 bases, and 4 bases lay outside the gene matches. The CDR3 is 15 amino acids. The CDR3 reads CASSQELAEVYEQYF. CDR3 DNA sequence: TGCGCCAGCAGCCAAGAACTAGCGGAGGTCTACGAGCAGTACTTC.

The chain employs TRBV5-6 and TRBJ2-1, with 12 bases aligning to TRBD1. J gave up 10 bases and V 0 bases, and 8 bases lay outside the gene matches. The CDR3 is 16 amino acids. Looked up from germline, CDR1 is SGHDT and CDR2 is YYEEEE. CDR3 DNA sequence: TGTGCCAGCAGCTTGGTAGGGACAGGGGGCGACTGGGAGCAGTTCTTC. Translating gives CASSLVGTGGDWEQFF.

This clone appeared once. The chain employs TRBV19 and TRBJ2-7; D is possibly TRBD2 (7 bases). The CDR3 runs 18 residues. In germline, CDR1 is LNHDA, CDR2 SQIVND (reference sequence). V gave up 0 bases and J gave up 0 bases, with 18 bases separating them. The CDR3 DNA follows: TGTGCCAGTAGTATAGATCCGGGGGGCGGACTGAGCTCCTACGAGCAGTACTTC. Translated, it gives CASSIDPGGGLSSYEQYF. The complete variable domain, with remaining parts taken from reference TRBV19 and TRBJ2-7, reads DGGITQSPKYLFRKEGQNVTLSCEQNLNHDAMYWYRQDPGQGLRLIYYSQIVNDFQKGDIAEGYSVSREKKESFPLTVTSAQKNPTAFYLCASSIDPGGGLSSYEQYFGPGTRLTVT.

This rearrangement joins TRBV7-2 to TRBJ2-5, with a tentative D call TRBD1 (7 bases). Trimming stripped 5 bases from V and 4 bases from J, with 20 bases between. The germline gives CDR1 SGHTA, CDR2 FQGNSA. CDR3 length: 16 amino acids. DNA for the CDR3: TGTGCCAGCAGCCCCCCGTTAGGAGGGGGCACAGAGACCCAGTACTTC. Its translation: CASSPPLGGGTETQYF. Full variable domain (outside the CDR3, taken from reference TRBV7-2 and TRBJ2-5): GAGVSQSPSNKVTEKGKDVELRCDPISGHTALYWYRQSLGQGLEFLIYFQGNSAPDKSGLPSDRFSAERTGGSVSTLTIQRTQQEDSAVYLCASSPPLGGGTETQYFGPGTRLLVL.

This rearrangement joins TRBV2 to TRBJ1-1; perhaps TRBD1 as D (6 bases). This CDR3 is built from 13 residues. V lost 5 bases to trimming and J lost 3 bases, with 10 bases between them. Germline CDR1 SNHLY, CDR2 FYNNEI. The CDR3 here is CASSREGDTEAFF. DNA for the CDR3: TGTGCCAGCAGTCGGGAGGGGGACACTGAAGCTTTCTTT.

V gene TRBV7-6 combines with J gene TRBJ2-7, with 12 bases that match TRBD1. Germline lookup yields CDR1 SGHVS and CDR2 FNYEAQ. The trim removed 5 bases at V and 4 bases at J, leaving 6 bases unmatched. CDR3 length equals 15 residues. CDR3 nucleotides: TGTGCCAGCAGCAGAGGGGACAGGGGGCTTTACGAGCAGTACTTC. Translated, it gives CASSRGDRGLYEQYF.

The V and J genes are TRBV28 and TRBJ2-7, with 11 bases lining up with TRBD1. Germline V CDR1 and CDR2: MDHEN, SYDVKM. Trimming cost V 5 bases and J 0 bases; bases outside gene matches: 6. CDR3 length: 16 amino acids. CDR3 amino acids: CASSQPGTGGSYEQYF. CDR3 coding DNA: TGTGCCAGCAGTCAACCCGGGACAGGGGGCTCCTACGAGCAGTACTTC.

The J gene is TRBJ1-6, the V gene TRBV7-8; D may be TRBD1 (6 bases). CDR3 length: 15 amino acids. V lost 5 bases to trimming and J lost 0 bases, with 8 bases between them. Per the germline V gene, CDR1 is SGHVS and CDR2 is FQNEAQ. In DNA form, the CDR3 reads TGTGCCAGCAGCAAACAGGGCTCCTATAATTCACCCCTCCACTTT. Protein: CASSKQGSYNSPLHF.

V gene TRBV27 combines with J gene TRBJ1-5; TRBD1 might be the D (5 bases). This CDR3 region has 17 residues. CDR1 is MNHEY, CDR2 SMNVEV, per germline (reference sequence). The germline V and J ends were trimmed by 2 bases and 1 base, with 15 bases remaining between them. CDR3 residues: CASSLNRGTFSNQPQHF. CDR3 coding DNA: TGTGCCAGCAGTTTAAATAGGGGCACCTTCAGCAATCAGCCCCAGCATTTT.

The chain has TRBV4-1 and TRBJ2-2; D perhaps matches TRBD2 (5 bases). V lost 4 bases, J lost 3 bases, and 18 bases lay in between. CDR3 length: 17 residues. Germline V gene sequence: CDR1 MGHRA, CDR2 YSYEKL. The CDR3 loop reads CASSLEGGGPYTGELFF. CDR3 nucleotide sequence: TGCGCCAGCAGCCTCGAAGGAGGAGGACCATACACCGGGGAGCTGTTTTTT.

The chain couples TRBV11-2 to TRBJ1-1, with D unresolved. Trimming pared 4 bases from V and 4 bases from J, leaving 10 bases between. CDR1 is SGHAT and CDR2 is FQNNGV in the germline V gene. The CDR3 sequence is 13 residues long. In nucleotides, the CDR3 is TGTGCCAGCAGCTATGAGGGCCCCACTGAAGCTTTCTTT. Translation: CASSYEGPTEAFF.

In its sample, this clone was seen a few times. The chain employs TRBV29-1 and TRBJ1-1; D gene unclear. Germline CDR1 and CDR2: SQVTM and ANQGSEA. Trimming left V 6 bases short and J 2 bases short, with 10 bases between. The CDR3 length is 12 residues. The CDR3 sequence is CSVGGHNTEAFF. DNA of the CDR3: TGCAGCGTGGGAGGGCACAACACTGAAGCTTTCTTT.

Here the CDR3 reads CASTDGVGEQFF. CDR3 nucleotides: TGCGCCAGCACCGATGGAGTCGGTGAGCAGTTCTTC. V gene TRBV5-1 combines with J gene TRBJ2-1; the D is unclear. The CDR3 totals 12 residues. Per germline, CDR1 SGHRS and CDR2 YFSETQ. Trimming left V 6 bases short and J 9 bases short, with 13 bases between.

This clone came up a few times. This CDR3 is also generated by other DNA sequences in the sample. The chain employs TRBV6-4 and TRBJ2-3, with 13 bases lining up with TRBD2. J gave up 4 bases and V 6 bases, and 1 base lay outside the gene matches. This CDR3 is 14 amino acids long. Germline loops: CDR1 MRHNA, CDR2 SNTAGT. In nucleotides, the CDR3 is TGTGCCAGCAGCGGGACTAGCGGGGCAGATACGCAGTATTTT. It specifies CASSGTSGADTQYF.

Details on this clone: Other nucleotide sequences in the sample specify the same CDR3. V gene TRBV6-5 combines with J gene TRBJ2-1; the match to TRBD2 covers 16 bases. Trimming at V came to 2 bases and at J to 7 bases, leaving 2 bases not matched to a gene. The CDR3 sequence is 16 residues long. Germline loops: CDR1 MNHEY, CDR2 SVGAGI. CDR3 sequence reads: CASSYTGLAGGNEQFF. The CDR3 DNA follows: TGTGCCAGCAGTTACACGGGACTAGCGGGAGGGAATGAGCAGTTCTTC.

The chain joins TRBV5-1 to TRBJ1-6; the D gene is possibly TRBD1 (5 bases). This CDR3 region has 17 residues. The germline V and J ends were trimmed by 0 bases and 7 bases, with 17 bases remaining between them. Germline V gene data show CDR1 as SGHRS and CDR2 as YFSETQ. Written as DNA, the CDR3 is TGCGCCAGCAGCTTGGTGGTCCGCAGGGAACTCAATTCACCCCTCCACTTT. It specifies CASSLVVRRELNSPLHF.

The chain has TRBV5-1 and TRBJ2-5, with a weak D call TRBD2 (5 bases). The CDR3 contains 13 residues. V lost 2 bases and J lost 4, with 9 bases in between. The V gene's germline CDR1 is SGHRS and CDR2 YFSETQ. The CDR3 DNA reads TGCGCCAGCAGCTTTAGGACTCGAGAGACCCAGTACTTC. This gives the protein CASSFRTRETQYF.

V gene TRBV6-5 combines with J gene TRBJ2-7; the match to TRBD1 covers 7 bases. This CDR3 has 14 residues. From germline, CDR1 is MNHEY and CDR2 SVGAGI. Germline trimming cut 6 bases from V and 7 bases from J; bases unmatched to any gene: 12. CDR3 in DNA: TGTGCCAGCAGCCTAGAGGGGACAGTGCGGGAGCAGTACTTC. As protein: CASSLEGTVREQYF.

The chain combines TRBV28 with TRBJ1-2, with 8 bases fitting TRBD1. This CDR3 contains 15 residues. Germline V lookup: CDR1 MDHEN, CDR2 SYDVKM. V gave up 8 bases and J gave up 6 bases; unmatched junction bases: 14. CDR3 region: CASRATTGGMDGYTF. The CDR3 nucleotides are TGTGCCAGCCGTGCGACTACAGGGGGGATGGATGGCTACACCTTC.

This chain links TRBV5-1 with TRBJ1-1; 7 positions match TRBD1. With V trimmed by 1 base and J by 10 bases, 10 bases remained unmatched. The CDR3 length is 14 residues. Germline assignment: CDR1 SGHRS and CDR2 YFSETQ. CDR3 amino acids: CASSLWTGGAGAFF. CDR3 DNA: TGCGCCAGCAGCTTGTGGACAGGAGGTGCCGGAGCTTTCTTT.

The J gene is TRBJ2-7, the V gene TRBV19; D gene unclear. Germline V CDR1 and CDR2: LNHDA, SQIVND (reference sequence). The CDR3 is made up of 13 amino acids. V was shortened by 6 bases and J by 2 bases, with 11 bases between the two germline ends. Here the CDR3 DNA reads TGTGCCAGTAGCGGGTCATACACCTACGAGCAGTACTTC. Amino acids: CASSGSYTYEQYF.

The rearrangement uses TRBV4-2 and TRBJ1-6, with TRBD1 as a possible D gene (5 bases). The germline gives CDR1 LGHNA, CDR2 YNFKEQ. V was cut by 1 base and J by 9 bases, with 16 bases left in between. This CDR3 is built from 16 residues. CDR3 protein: CASSQASIQGSSPLHF. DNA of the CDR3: TGTGCCAGCAGCCAAGCATCCATCCAGGGAAGTTCACCCCTCCACTTT.

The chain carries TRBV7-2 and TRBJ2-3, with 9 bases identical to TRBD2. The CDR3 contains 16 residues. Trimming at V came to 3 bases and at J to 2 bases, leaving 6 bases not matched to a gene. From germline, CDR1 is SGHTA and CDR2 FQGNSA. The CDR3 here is CASSLTSGPPTDTQYF. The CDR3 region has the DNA TGTGCCAGCAGCTTGACTAGCGGACCCCCCACAGATACGCAGTATTTT.

As DNA, the CDR3 is TGTGCCAGCAGCCAAGATCCGCTAACCTATGGCTACACCTTC. This gives the protein CASSQDPLTYGYTF. The chain combines TRBV14 with TRBJ1-2; no firm D call. Trimming removed 0 bases at V and 4 bases at J, with 9 bases between. Germline CDR1 and CDR2: SGHDN and FVKESK. The CDR3 is 14 residues long.

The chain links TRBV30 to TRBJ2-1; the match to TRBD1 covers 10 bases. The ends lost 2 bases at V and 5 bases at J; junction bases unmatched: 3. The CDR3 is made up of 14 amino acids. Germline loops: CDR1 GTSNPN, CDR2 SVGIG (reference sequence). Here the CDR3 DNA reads TGTGCCTGGAGTACTGGGACAGGGGACAATGAGCAGTTCTTC. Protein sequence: CAWSTGTGDNEQFF.

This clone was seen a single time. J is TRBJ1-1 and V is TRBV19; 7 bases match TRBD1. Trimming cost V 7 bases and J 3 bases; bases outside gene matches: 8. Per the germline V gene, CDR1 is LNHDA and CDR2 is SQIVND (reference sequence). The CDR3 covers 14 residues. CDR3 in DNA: TGTGCCAGTACCTCGAGGGGGCGCGACACTGAAGCTTTCTTT. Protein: CASTSRGRDTEAFF.

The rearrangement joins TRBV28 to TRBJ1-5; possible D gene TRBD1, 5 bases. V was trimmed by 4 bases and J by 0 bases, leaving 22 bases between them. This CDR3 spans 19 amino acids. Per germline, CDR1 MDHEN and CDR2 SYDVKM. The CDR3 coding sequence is TGTGCCAGCAGTTATACCCTTTTCAATCAGGGTTATAGCAATCAGCCCCAGCATTTT. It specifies CASSYTLFNQGYSNQPQHF.

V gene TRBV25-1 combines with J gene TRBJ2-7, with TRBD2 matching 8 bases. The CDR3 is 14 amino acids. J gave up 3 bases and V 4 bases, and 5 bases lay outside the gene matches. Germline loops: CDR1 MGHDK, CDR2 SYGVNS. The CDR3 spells CASSVSTSVYEQYF. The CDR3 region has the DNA TGTGCCAGCAGTGTATCGACTAGCGTCTACGAGCAGTACTTC.

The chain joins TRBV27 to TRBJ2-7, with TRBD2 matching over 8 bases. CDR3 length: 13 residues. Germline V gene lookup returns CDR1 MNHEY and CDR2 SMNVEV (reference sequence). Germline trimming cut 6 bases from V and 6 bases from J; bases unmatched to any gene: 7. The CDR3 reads CASRWREDFEQYF. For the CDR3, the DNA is TGTGCCAGCAGATGGCGGGAGGATTTCGAGCAGTACTTC.

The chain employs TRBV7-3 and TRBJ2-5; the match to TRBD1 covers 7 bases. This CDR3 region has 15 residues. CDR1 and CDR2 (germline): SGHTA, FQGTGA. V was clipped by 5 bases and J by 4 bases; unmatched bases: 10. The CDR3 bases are TGTGCCAGCAGCCCCCAGGGGGATATCGTAGAGACCCAGTACTTC. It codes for CASSPQGDIVETQYF.

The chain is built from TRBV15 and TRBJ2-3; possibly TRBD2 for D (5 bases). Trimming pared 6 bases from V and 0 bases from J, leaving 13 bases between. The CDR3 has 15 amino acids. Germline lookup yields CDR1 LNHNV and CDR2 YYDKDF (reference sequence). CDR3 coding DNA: TGTGCCACCAGTCCGACGGGATCTAGCACAGATACGCAGTATTTT. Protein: CATSPTGSSTDTQYF.